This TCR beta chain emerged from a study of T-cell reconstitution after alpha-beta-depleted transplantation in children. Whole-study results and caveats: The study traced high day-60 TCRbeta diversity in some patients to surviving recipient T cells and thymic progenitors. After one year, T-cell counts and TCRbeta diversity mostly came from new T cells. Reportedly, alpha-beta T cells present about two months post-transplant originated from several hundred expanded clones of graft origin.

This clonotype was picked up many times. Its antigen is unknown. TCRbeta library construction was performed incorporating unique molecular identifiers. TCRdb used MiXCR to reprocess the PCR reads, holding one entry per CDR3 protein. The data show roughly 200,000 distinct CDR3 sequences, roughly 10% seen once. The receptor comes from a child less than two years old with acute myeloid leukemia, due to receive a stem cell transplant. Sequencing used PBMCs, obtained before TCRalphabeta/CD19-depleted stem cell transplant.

CDR3 protein: CASSQTGYTEAFF. CDR3 coding DNA: TGTGCCAGCAGCCAAACAGGGTACACTGAAGCTTTCTTT. This chain connects TRBV11-2 to TRBJ1-1; the D gene is possibly TRBD1 (6 bases). The CDR3 length is 13 residues. Between the trimmed V and J ends, which lost 5 bases and 3 bases, there was a span of 10 bases. CDR1 is SGHAT, CDR2 FQNNGV, per germline.